These T cell receptor beta chains were read from a single sample in a study of blood T cell repertoires in COVID-19. Some clones are missing from TCRdb's copy, which holds only in-frame ones; the method was immunoSEQ multiplex PCR. This table holds about 230,000 clones, around 84% found once. Sequenced: peripheral blood. These receptors were obtained from a woman aged 80 or older with active or convalescent COVID-19. Both conserved end residues are part of each CDR3. D genes are given only for firm matches. Clone size is not always given. Where it is, it says once, few, many or a class for expanded clones.

d_call cdr3_length j_call clone_size v_call cdr3_nt cdr3_aa
NA 13 TRBJ1-2 NA TRBV28 TGTGCCAGCAGTTTAGCGGCGGACTATGGCTACACCTTC CASSLAADYGYTF
TRBD2 17 TRBJ2-1 NA TRBV2 TGTGCCAGCACCCTAGCGGGGGGCCTTACATCCTACAATGAGCAGTTCTTC CASTLAGGLTSYNEQFF
TRBD1 16 TRBJ2-5 NA TRBV6-5 TGTGCCAGCAGTTCAGGACAGGGCAGCTTCCAAGAGACCCAGTACTTC CASSSGQGSFQETQYF
TRBD1 14 TRBJ2-5 NA TRBV19 TGTGCCAGTAGTATAACCTCGGGACAGCTCCCGAGGGACTTC CASSITSGQLPRDF
TRBD1 13 TRBJ1-2 NA TRBV27 TGTGCCAGCAGTTTAGCCCAGGGGGGTGGCTACACCTTC CASSLAQGGGYTF
TRBD2 15 TRBJ2-1 NA TRBV12-5 TGTGCTAGCCGGCGGGGCGGGGGCTCCTACAATGAGCAGTTCTTC CASRRGGGSYNEQFF
NA 15 TRBJ1-4 once TRBV5-1 TGCGCCAGCAGCTTACTCGCCGCGCCGGATGAAAAACTGTTTTTT CASSLLAAPDEKLFF
TRBD1 15 TRBJ1-2 NA TRBV27 TGTGCCAGCAGTTTACGGGCAGGGGGGTTCTATGGCTACACCTTC CASSLRAGGFYGYTF
NA 15 TRBJ1-4 NA TRBV11-3 TGTGCCAGCAGCTCAAAGGGGATTCGCCATGAAAAACTGTTTTTT CASSSKGIRHEKLFF
TRBD1 14 TRBJ2-4 NA TRBV11-2 TGTGCCAGCAGCGTCGACAGGGGGCCGGACATTCAGTACTTC CASSVDRGPDIQYF
TRBD1 13 TRBJ1-6 NA TRBV19 TGTGCCAGTAGCCCTTCCGGGACAGGGACGCTCCACTTT CASSPSGTGTLHF
TRBD1 17 TRBJ1-6 NA TRBV18 TGTGCCAGCTCACCGCGACAGGGTAGCTCCTATAATTCACCCCTCCACTTT CASSPRQGSSYNSPLHF
NA 13 TRBJ1-3 NA TRBV7-9 TGTGCCAGCAGCTTACAGGGAGGAAACACCATATATTTT CASSLQGGNTIYF
NA 11 TRBJ2-7 NA TRBV7-8 TGTGCCAGCAGCGGGGGCCACGAGCAGTACTTC CASSGGHEQYF
TRBD1 16 TRBJ1-5 NA TRBV15 TGTGCCACCAGCAGCCAGGGGTCCGGGACAGTCGATCCCCAGCATTTT CATSSQGSGTVDPQHF
NA 12 TRBJ1-2 NA TRBV28 TGTGCCAGCAGTTTCGGAGTCAATGGCTACACCTTC CASSFGVNGYTF
TRBD2 14 TRBJ2-3 NA TRBV29-1 TGCAGCGTACCGACTAGCGGGGTGGGAGATACGCAGTATTTT CSVPTSGVGDTQYF
NA 13 TRBJ1-2 few TRBV10-3 TGTGCCATCAGTGCTGAGAGGGCGGGTGGCTACACCTTC CAISAERAGGYTF
TRBD2 15 TRBJ2-7 NA TRBV4-2 TGTGCCAGCAGCCAAACAGCGGGAGGTGGGTACGAGCAGTACTTC CASSQTAGGGYEQYF
NA 14 TRBJ2-7 once TRBV7-2 TGTGCCAGCAGCTTAGCCGATCCGGTACCCCGAAAGTACTTC CASSLADPVPRKYF
NA 15 TRBJ1-6 NA TRBV3-1/TRBV3-2 TGTGCCAGCAGCCAAGAAATGGGCGCGGGGTCACCCCTCCACTTT CASSQEMGAGSPLHF
NA 17 TRBJ1-2 NA TRBV3-1/TRBV3-2 TGTGCCAGCAGCCAATCGCCAGGGGCTGTTCCTCTGTATGGCTACACCTTC CASSQSPGAVPLYGYTF
NA 15 TRBJ2-7 NA TRBV5-1 TGCGCCAGCAGCTTGGAGGGCGGGGGCGTCTACGAGCAGTACTTC CASSLEGGGVYEQYF